Shown below are 28 T cell receptor beta chains from a single sample sequenced in a study of long-term antiretroviral therapy in people with HIV (dated by TCRdb to between 2020 and 2023). The immunoSEQ hsTCRB v3.0 assay was used at survey level resolution to sequence the TRB variable region. This is the immuneACCESS table as TCRdb keeps it, with only in-frame sequences that have V and J called. A part of the clones is gone; compared with another copy, unresolved V genes explain less than half, and the rest is unexplained. Recorded for this sample are some 26,000 clones; about 86% of them occurred a single time. The ten largest make up more than 4% of the sample. The sample in question was unsorted PBMCs, obtained approximately 2.6 years after starting antiretroviral therapy. All receptors come from a man aged 40-49 years with HIV.

The chain links TRBV19 to TRBJ2-1, with 8 bases fitting TRBD2. Losses at the gene ends were 1 base for V and 3 bases for J; bases not matched to a gene: 17. The germline V gene has CDR1 LNHDA and CDR2 SQIVND (reference sequence). The CDR3 length is 20 residues. The CDR3 sequence: CASSIVRKHRSGGNYNEQFF. The CDR3, as DNA: TGTGCCAGTAGTATAGTTAGAAAGCACCGAAGCGGGGGAAACTACAATGAGCAGTTCTTC.

This CDR3 is CASSYRGHSSTDTQYF. The CDR3, as DNA: TGTGCCAGCAGCTACAGGGGCCACTCAAGCACAGATACGCAGTATTTT. The genes are TRBV5-4 and TRBJ2-3; 7 nucleotides line up with TRBD1. CDR3 size: 16 residues. Germline CDR1 is SGHNT and CDR2 is YYREEE (reference sequence). With 3 bases clipped from V and 0 bases from J, the junction kept 7 bases outside the gene matches.

CDR3 DNA: TGTGCCAGCAGCTTAGGTAGGGGTGCTGAAGCTTTCTTT. It is translated as CASSLGRGAEAFF. The V and J genes are TRBV7-2 and TRBJ1-1, with D tentatively TRBD1 (5 bases). Germline CDR1 reads SGHTA; CDR2 reads FQGNSA. The ends were cut back, 1 base at V and 6 bases at J, with 9 bases in the middle. The CDR3 loop spans 13 amino acids.

This clone is a singleton in its sample. This rearrangement joins TRBV6-1 to TRBJ1-3, with D possibly matching TRBD1 (5 bases). This CDR3 region has 15 residues. Germline V gene data show CDR1 as MNHNS and CDR2 as SASEGT. V was clipped by 3 bases and J by 0 bases, with 9 bases between them. CDR3 nucleotides: TGTGCCAGCAGTGACCGGGACGGCTCTGGAAACACCATATATTTT. It specifies CASSDRDGSGNTIYF.

This chain joins TRBV29-1 and TRBJ1-2, with 9 bases lining up with TRBD1. After removal of 6 bases from V and 3 bases from J, the junction contained 5 bases not matched to a gene. Looked up from germline, CDR1 is SQVTM and CDR2 is ANQGSEA. The CDR3 runs 13 residues. DNA for the CDR3: TGCAGCGTCGAGGACAGGGGCTACTATGGCTACACCTTC. This sequence encodes CSVEDRGYYGYTF.

The chain has TRBV4-3 and TRBJ1-2; D perhaps matches TRBD1 (5 bases). This CDR3 comprises 19 residues. From germline, CDR1 is LGHNA and CDR2 YSLEER. Trimming shortened V by 4 bases and J by 4 bases, and 28 bases separated the two germline ends. CDR3 region: CASSLEGMREGIVSYGYTF. DNA of the CDR3: TGCGCCAGCAGCCTCGAGGGGATGCGAGAGGGCATTGTTTCCTATGGCTACACCTTC.

The CDR3 DNA is TGTGCCAGCAGCCAAGTTCTGGAAGGGCCCGCCGATACGCAGTATTTT. Amino acids: CASSQVLEGPADTQYF. The chain recombines TRBV4-2 with TRBJ2-3; D is unresolved. The germline V and J ends were trimmed by 1 base and 6 bases, with 17 bases remaining between them. Per the germline V gene, CDR1 is LGHNA and CDR2 is YNFKEQ. This CDR3 has 16 residues.

V is TRBV27 and J is TRBJ1-5; TRBD1 matches 8 bases. The CDR3 contains 13 residues. Germline values: CDR1 MNHEY, CDR2 SMNVEV (reference sequence). V gave up 6 bases and J gave up 4 bases; unmatched junction bases: 2. CDR3 DNA: TGTGCCAGCAGCTGGACAGGGAATCAGCCCCAGCATTTT. This encodes CASSWTGNQPQHF.

This chain links TRBV5-5 with TRBJ1-5; no firm D call. This CDR3 is built from 13 residues. Trimming took 4 bases from V and 4 from J, leaving 9 bases between them. Germline loops: CDR1 SGHKS, CDR2 YYEKEE (reference sequence). CDR3 nucleotides: TGTGCCAGCAGCCCCGACTCGAATCAGCCCCAGCATTTT. Amino acids: CASSPDSNQPQHF.

The chain links TRBV11-2 to TRBJ2-4; D unresolved. V was pared by 4 bases and J by 0 bases, with 13 bases between. The CDR3 totals 16 residues. Germline CDR1 is SGHAT and CDR2 is FQNNGV. The CDR3 here is CASSSAGILAKNIQYF. CDR3 DNA sequence: TGTGCCAGCAGCTCGGCCGGTATACTAGCCAAAAACATTCAGTACTTC.

This chain links TRBV29-1 with TRBJ2-2, with 7 bases that match TRBD1. Trimming at V came to 3 bases and at J to 1 base, leaving 11 bases not matched to a gene. Germline-derived CDR1 and CDR2 are SQVTM and ANQGSEA. The CDR3 is 17 amino acids. CDR3: CSVEGDRSYGNTGELFF. The CDR3 bases are TGCAGCGTTGAGGGGGACAGAAGTTACGGGAACACCGGGGAGCTGTTTTTT.

The V gene is TRBV5-1, the J gene TRBJ1-1; no firm D call. Germline CDR1 reads SGHRS; CDR2 reads YFSETQ. The CDR3 is 15 amino acids. V was shortened by 2 bases and J by 1 base, with 12 bases between the two germline ends. In DNA, the CDR3 is TGCGCCAGCAGCTTTAGTTTAGGTCCGAACACTGAAGCTTTCTTT. Protein sequence: CASSFSLGPNTEAFF.

This clone was detected once. V is TRBV28 and J is TRBJ1-3, with D possibly being TRBD1 (5 bases). From germline, CDR1 is MDHEN and CDR2 SYDVKM. V was clipped by 10 bases and J by 1 base, with 17 bases between them. The CDR3 contains 15 residues. CDR3 bases: TGTGCCATCAGGGTAAGGATTAAATCTGGAAACACCATATATTTT. Encoded protein: CAIRVRIKSGNTIYF.

V usage is TRBV29-1 and J usage is TRBJ1-1; D perhaps matches TRBD1 (5 bases). The CDR3 is 16 residues long. CDR1 is SQVTM and CDR2 is ANQGSEA in the germline V gene. Trimming removed 7 bases at V and 1 base at J, with 22 bases between. This chain's CDR3 is CSAPGAGRRGNTEAFF. CDR3 nucleotide sequence: TGCAGCGCCCCTGGGGCAGGGCGAAGGGGGAACACTGAAGCTTTCTTT.

V gene TRBV4-2 combines with J gene TRBJ1-4, with D maybe TRBD1 (5 bases). V lost 0 bases and J lost 0, with 14 bases in between. The CDR3 contains 18 residues. CDR1 is LGHNA, CDR2 YNFKEQ, per germline. The CDR3 loop is CASSQEGVLTSTNEKLFF. The DNA of the CDR3 is TGTGCCAGCAGCCAAGAGGGGGTACTGACCTCAACTAATGAAAAACTGTTTTTT.

V usage is TRBV5-5 and J usage is TRBJ1-2, with 8 nucleotides matching TRBD1. Trimming removed 4 bases from V and 7 bases from J; junction bases left unmatched: 18. This CDR3 has 17 residues. Per the germline V gene, CDR1 is SGHKS and CDR2 is YYEKEE (reference sequence). DNA of the CDR3: TGTGCCAGCAGCCTAACCCCCCAGGGGGCTCGGAATGGTGGCTACACCTTC. Protein: CASSLTPQGARNGGYTF.

This chain links TRBV7-9 with TRBJ1-2, with unresolved D. This CDR3 is 15 amino acids long. From germline, CDR1 is SEHNR and CDR2 FQNEAQ (reference sequence). The V end lost 0 bases, the J end lost 6 bases, and 14 bases lay between the germline ends. DNA of the CDR3: TGTGCCAGCAGCTTAGCCGGGCGTCCGCCCGATGGCTACACCTTC. The encoded protein is CASSLAGRPPDGYTF.

This clone came up once. A junction end diverges from the germline sequence, so it may reflect a read error. The rearrangement links TRBV6-5 to TRBJ1-1; D ambiguous. The germline gives CDR1 MNHEY, CDR2 SVGAGI. CDR3 length equals 12 residues. The CDR3 loop is CASTQTPPGEIF. The CDR3 nucleotides read TGTGCCAGCACCCAGACACCCCCCGGGGAGATCTTT.

A word on this clone: Its ends do not fully match the called genes, so a read error is possible. The chain links TRBV10-3 to TRBJ1-3; unclear D gene. Germline V lookup: CDR1 ENHRY, CDR2 SYGVKD. This CDR3 spans 13 amino acids. The CDR3 nucleotides read TGTGCCATCACTGACCGATCTGACAACACCATTTATTTT. It yields the protein CAITDRSDNTIYF.

The chain recombines TRBV10-3 with TRBJ2-1, with a weak D call TRBD1 (6 bases). The CDR3 is 16 amino acids. Germline V lookup: CDR1 ENHRY, CDR2 SYGVKD. V was pared by 8 bases and J by 4 bases, with 21 bases between. This CDR3 reads CAIQDGDTRDYNEQFF. CDR3 DNA sequence: TGTGCCATCCAAGACGGGGACACTAGGGATTACAATGAGCAGTTCTTC.

V gene TRBV7-9 combines with J gene TRBJ2-1, with 8 positions matching TRBD1. This CDR3 is 18 amino acids long. CDR1 and CDR2 (germline): SEHNR, FQNEAQ (reference sequence). V gave up 5 bases and J gave up 3 bases; unmatched junction bases: 15. CDR3 amino acids: CASSDYLGRTGSYNEQFF. The CDR3 nucleotides read TGTGCCAGCAGCGATTACCTGGGCCGGACAGGGAGCTACAATGAGCAGTTCTTC.

The genes are TRBV5-1 and TRBJ1-1; 11 nucleotides line up with TRBD1. Unmatched junction bases numbered 8, after V lost 2 bases and J lost 8 bases. This CDR3 region has 15 residues. The germline V gene has CDR1 SGHRS and CDR2 YFSETQ. Written as DNA, the CDR3 is TGCGCCAGCAGCTTCTCCGGACAGGGGGCTTTAGAAGCTTTCTTT. Translating gives CASSFSGQGALEAFF. Together with reference TRBV5-1 and TRBJ1-1, the CDR3 gives the full variable domain: KAGVTQTPRYLIKTRGQQVTLSCSPISGHRSVSWYQQTPGQGLQFLFEYFSETQRNKGNFPGRFSGRQFSNSRSEMNVSTLELGDSALYLCASSFSGQGALEAFFGQGTRLTVV.

The CDR3 DNA sequence: TGTGCCAGCAGCTTAGTCGGGACAGTAAGCGGGGAGCTGTTTTTT. It translates to CASSLVGTVSGELFF. V gene TRBV11-3 combines with J gene TRBJ2-2; 7 nucleotides agree with TRBD1. Trimming at V came to 1 base and at J to 7 bases, leaving 6 bases not matched to a gene. The germline CDR1 and CDR2 sequences are SGHNT and YENEEA. This CDR3 contains 15 residues.

This chain connects TRBV11-2 to TRBJ1-4, with 7 bases fitting TRBD1. J lost 8 bases, V lost 8 bases, and 14 bases had no gene match. Germline V lookup: CDR1 SGHAT, CDR2 FQNNGV. The CDR3 is 15 residues long. The CDR3 DNA is TGTGCCAGCGGGGTTAGGGGGCAATTCGGCGAAAAACTGTTTTTT. Its protein is CASGVRGQFGEKLFF.

V usage is TRBV2 and J usage is TRBJ2-2; D uncertain. Trimming removed 2 bases from V and 2 bases from J, with 3 bases in between. This CDR3 is built from 13 residues. Looked up from germline, CDR1 is SNHLY and CDR2 is FYNNEI. Here the CDR3 DNA reads TGTGCCAGCAGTGAAAGTAACACCGGGGAGCTGTTTTTT. It yields the protein CASSESNTGELFF.

The chain links TRBV9 to TRBJ2-1; tentative D call: TRBD2 (5 bases). The CDR3 runs 13 residues. The ends were cut back, 1 base at V and 5 bases at J, with 7 bases in the middle. Germline CDR1 SGDLS, CDR2 YYNGEE. This chain's CDR3 is CASSVLANNEQFF. DNA of the CDR3: TGTGCCAGCAGCGTACTAGCTAACAATGAGCAGTTCTTC.

The chain joins TRBV5-1 to TRBJ2-2; 7 nucleotides align to TRBD2. J was trimmed by 0 bases and V by 5 bases; bases with no gene match: 10. The CDR3 has 17 residues. The V gene's germline CDR1 is SGHRS and CDR2 YFSETQ. The CDR3: CASSEDWSGANTGELFF. CDR3 coding DNA: TGCGCCAGCAGTGAGGACTGGAGCGGGGCGAACACCGGGGAGCTGTTTTTT. Using reference TRBV5-1 and TRBJ2-2 for the parts outside the CDR3, the full variable domain is KAGVTQTPRYLIKTRGQQVTLSCSPISGHRSVSWYQQTPGQGLQFLFEYFSETQRNKGNFPGRFSGRQFSNSRSEMNVSTLELGDSALYLCASSEDWSGANTGELFFGEGSRLTVL.

The chain couples TRBV28 to TRBJ1-2; TRBD1 might be the D (5 bases). Deletions cut 1 base from V and 4 bases from J, with 10 bases between. The CDR3 extends over 14 amino acids. CDR1 is MDHEN, CDR2 SYDVKM, per germline. The CDR3 DNA is TGTGCCAGCAGTTTATCGGGACGGGGCTATGGCTACACCTTC. Translated, it gives CASSLSGRGYGYTF.